This T cell receptor (beta chain) was documented in a study of T cell changes during pregnancy in multiple sclerosis. Produced via immunoSEQ multiplex PCR; TCRdb's table is partial and in-frame only. Among roughly 100,000 clones listed, roughly 91% were seen once. The sample consisted of peripheral blood, taken after pregnancy. The TCR sequence derives from a female donor in good health, enrolled as a control in a pregnancy study.

The CDR3 protein is CASRWGQGAYEQYF. The CDR3 nucleotides read TGTGCCAGCAGGTGGGGACAGGGGGCCTACGAGCAGTACTTC. The chain couples TRBV5-6 to TRBJ2-7; 11 positions match TRBD1. Germline values: CDR1 SGHDT, CDR2 YYEEEE. This CDR3 is 14 amino acids long. V lost 5 bases, J lost 2 bases, and 3 bases stayed unmatched.